This T cell receptor (beta chain) emerged from a study of shared clonotypes between healthy human individuals. The CDR3 is 14 amino acids. Germline CDR1 and CDR2: WNHNN and SYGVQD (reference sequence). The J segment lost 4 bases and the V segment lost 3 bases, leaving 2 bases of the junction unmatched. Naive-designated CD8 cells lacked CD45RO, were positively enriched for CCR7, and omitted terminally differentiated effector memory CD45RA+ cells. For each subset, genomic DNA was distributed in equal portions over several immunoSEQ plates. The method was immunoSEQ multiplex PCR; TCRdb's version includes in-frame clones alone and lacks a portion of them. The sample gives some 2,000,000 clones, approximately 94% of which show up once; around 1.1% is in the top ten.

The receptor was derived from a man between 18 and 29 years old in good health. Material for sequencing was naive CD8+ T cells sorted from blood. V is TRBV10-1 and J is TRBJ2-1; 8 bases agree with TRBD2. CDR3 in DNA: TGCGCCAGCAGTGAAGCGGGAGATTACAATGAGCAGTTCTTC. It is translated as CASSEAGDYNEQFF.